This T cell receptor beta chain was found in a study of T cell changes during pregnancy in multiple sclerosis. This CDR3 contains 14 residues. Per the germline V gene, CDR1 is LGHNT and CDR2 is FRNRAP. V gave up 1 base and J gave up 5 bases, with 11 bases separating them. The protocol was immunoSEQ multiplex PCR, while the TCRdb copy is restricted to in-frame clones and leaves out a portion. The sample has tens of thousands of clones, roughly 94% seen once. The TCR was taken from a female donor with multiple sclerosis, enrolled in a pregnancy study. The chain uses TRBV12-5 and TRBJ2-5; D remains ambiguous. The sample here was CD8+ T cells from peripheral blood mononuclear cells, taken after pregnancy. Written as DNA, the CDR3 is TGTGCTAGTGGTTTGGGAGCAGGTCGGGAGACCCAGTACTTC. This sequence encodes CASGLGAGRETQYF. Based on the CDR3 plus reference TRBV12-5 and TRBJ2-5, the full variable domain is DARVTQTPRHKVTEMGQEVTMRCQPILGHNTVFWYRQTMMQGLELLAYFRNRAPLDDSGMPKDRFSAEMPDATLATLKIQPSEPRDSAVYFCASGLGAGRETQYFGPGTRLLVL.